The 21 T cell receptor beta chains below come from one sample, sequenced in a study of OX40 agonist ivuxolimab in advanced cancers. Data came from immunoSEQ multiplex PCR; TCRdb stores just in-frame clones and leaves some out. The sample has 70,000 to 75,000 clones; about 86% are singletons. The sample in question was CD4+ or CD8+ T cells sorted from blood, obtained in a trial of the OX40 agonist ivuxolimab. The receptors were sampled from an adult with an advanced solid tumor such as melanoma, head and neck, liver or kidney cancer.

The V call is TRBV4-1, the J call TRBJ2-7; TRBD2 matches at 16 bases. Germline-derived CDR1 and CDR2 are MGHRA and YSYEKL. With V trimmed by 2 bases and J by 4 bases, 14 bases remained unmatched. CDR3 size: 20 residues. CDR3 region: CASSQFLIPGLAGGQYEQYF. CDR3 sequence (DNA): TGCGCCAGCAGCCAATTCCTCATCCCGGGACTAGCGGGGGGGCAGTACGAGCAGTACTTC.

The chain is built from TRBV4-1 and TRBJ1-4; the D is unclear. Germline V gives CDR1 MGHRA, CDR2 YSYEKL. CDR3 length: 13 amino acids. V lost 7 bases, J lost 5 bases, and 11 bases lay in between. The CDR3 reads CASKTPLNEKLFF. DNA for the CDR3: TGCGCCAGCAAGACCCCCCTAAATGAAAAACTGTTTTTT.

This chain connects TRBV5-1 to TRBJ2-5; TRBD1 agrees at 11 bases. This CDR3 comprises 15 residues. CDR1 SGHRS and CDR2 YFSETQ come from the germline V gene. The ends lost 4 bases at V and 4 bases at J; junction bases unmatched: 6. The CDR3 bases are TGCGCCAGCAGCGAGGGACAGGGGGGAGGAGAGACCCAGTACTTC. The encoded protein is CASSEGQGGGETQYF.

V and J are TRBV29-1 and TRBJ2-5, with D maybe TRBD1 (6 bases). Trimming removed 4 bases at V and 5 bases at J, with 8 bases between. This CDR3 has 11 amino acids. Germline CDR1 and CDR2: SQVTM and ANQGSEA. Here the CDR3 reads CSVGGRETQYF. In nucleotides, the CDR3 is TGCAGCGTTGGGGGGCGGGAGACCCAGTACTTC. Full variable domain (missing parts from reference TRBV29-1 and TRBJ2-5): SAVISQKPSRDICQRGTSLTIQCQVDSQVTMMFWYRQQPGQSLTLIATANQGSEATYESGFVIDKFPISRPNLTFSTLTVSNMSPEDSSIYLCSVGGRETQYFGPGTRLLVL.

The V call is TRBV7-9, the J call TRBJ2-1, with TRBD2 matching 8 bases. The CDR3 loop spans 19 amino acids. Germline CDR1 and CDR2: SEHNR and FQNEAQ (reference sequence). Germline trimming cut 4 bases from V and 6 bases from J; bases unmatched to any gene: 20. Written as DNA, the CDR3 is TGTGCCAGCAGCTACGGACTAGCTGAACGGTCGTATGCTAGCAATGAGCAGTTCTTC. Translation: CASSYGLAERSYASNEQFF.

The CDR3 here is CAIPGTSGGNTGELFF. The DNA for the CDR3 is TGTGCCATCCCCGGGACTAGCGGGGGAAACACCGGGGAGCTGTTTTTT. The gene calls are TRBV10-3 and TRBJ2-2; 14 bases fit TRBD2. V shed 8 bases and J 2 bases; nucleotides not matched to a gene: 4. The CDR3 is 16 residues long. CDR1 and CDR2 from the germline V gene are ENHRY and SYGVKD.

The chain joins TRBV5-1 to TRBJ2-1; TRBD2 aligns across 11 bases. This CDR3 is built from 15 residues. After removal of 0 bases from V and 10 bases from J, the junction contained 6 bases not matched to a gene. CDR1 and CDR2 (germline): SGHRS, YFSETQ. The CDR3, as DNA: TGCGCCAGCAGCTTGGACCCTAGCGGGGGGACGGAGCAGTTCTTC. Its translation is CASSLDPSGGTEQFF.

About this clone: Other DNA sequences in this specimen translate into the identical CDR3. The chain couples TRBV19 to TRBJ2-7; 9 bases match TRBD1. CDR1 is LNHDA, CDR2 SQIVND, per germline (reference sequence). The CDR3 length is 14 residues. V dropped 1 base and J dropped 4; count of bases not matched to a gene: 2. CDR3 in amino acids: CASSIAGQGYEQYF. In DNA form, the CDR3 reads TGTGCCAGTAGTATAGCGGGACAGGGTTACGAGCAGTACTTC.

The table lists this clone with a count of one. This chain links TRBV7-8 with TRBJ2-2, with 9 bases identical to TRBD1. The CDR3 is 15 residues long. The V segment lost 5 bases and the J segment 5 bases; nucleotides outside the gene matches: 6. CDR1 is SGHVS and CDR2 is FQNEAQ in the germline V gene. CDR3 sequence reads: CASSPRTGETGELFF. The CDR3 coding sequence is TGTGCCAGCAGCCCCAGGACAGGGGAAACCGGGGAGCTGTTTTTT.

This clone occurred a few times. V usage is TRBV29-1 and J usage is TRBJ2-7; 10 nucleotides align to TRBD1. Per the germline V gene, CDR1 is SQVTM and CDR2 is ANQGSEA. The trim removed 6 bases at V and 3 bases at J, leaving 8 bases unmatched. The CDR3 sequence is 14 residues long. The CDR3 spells CSVDKTGGGYEQYF. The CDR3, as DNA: TGCAGCGTGGACAAGACAGGGGGCGGCTACGAGCAGTACTTC.

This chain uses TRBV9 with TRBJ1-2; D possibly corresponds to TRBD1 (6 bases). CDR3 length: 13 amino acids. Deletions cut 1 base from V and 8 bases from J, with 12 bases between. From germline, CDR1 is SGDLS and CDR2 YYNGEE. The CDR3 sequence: CASSVPGAGGYTF. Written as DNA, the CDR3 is TGTGCCAGCAGCGTACCGGGGGCGGGAGGCTACACCTTC.

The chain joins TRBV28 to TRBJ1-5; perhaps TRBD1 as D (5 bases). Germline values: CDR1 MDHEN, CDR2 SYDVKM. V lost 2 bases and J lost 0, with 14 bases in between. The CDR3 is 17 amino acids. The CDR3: CASSLGGGGYSNQPQHF. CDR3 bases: TGTGCCAGCAGTTTAGGGGGTGGGGGTTATAGCAATCAGCCCCAGCATTTT.

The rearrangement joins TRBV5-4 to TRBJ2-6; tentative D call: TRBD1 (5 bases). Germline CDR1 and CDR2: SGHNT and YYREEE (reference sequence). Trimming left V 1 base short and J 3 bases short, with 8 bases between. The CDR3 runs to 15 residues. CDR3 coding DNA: TGTGCCAGCAGCTTGAAGGGGTATGGGGCCAACGTCCTGACTTTC. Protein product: CASSLKGYGANVLTF.

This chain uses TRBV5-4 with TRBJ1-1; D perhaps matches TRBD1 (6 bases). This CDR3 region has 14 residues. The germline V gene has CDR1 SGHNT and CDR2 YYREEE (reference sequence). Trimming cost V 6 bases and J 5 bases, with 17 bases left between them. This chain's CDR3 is CASTRQGIRTEAFF. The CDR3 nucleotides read TGTGCCAGCACCCGCCAGGGGATTCGTACTGAAGCTTTCTTT.

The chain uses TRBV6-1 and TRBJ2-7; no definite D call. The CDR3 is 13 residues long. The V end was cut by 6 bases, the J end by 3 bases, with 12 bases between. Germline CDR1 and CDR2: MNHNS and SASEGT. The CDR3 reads CASRPSWDYEQYF. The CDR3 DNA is TGTGCCAGCAGGCCCTCCTGGGACTACGAGCAGTACTTC.

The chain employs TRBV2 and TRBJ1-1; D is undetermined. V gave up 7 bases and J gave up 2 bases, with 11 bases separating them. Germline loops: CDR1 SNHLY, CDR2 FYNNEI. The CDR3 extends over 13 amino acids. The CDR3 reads CASTAVENTEAFF. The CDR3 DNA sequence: TGTGCCAGCACCGCGGTCGAAAACACTGAAGCTTTCTTT. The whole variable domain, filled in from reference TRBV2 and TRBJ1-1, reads EPEVTQTPSHQVTQMGQEVILRCVPISNHLYFYWYRQILGQKVEFLVSFYNNEISEKSEIFDDQFSVERPDGSNFTLKIRSTKLEDSAMYFCASTAVENTEAFFGQGTRLTVV.

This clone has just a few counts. CDR3 bases: TGTGCCTGGAATCTACAGGGGAATGGCTACACCTTC. Translated, it gives CAWNLQGNGYTF. The gene calls are TRBV30 and TRBJ1-2; 7 nucleotides line up with TRBD1. The germline V gene has CDR1 GTSNPN and CDR2 SVGIG (reference sequence). With 4 bases clipped from V and 6 bases from J, the junction kept 5 bases outside the gene matches. This CDR3 spans 12 amino acids.

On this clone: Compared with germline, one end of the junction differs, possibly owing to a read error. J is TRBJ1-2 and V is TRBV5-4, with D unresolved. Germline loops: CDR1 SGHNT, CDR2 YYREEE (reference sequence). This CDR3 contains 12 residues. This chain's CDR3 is CASSLALSPISF. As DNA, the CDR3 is TGTGCCAGCAGCTTGGCTCTTTCCCCGATAAGCTTC.

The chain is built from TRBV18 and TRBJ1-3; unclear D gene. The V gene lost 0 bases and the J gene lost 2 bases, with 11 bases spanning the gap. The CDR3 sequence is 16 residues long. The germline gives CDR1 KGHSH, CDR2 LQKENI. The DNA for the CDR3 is TGTGCCAGCTCACCACCGTCAGGTCCGGCTGGAAACACCATATATTTT. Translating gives CASSPPSGPAGNTIYF.

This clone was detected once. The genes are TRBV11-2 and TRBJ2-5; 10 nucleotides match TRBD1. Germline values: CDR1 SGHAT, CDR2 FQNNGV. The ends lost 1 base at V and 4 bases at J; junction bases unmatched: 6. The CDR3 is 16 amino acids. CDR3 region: CASSLGDRGNLETQYF. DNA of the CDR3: TGTGCCAGCAGCTTAGGGGACAGGGGAAATCTAGAGACCCAGTACTTC.

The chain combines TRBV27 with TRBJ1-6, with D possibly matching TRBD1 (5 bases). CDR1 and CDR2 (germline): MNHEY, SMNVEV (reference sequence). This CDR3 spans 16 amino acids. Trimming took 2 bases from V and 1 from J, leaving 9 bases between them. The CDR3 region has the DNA TGTGCCAGCAGTTTAGAGGGGCGATCCTATAATTCACCCCTCCACTTT. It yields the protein CASSLEGRSYNSPLHF.